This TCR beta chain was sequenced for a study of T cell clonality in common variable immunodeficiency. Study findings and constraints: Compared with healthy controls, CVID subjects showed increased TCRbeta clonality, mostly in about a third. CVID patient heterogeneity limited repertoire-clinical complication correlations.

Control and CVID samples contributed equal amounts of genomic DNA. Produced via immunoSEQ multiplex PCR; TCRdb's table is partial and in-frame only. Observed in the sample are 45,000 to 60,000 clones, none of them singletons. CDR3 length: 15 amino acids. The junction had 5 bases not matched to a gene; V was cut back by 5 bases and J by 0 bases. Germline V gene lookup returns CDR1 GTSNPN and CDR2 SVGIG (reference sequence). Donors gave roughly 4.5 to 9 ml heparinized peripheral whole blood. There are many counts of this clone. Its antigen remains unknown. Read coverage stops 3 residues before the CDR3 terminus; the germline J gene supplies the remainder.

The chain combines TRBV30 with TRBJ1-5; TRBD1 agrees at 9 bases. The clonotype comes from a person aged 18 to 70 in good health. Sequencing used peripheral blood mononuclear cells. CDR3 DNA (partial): TGTGCCTGGGGGACAGGGACTTATAGCAATCAGCCC. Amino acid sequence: CAWGTGTYSNQP. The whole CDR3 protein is CAWGTGTYSNQPQHF. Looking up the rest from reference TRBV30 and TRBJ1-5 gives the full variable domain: SQTIHQWPATLVQPVGSPLSLECTVEGTSNPNLYWYRQAAGRGLQLLFYSVGIGQISSEVPQNLSASRPQDRQFILSSKKLLLSDSGFYLCAWGTGTYSNQPQHFGDGTRLSIL.